These 9 T cell receptor beta chains were sequenced from one sample in a study of vaccination effects on CD4 cells after COVID-19. Their antigens remain unidentified. Here immunoSEQ multiplex PCR was the method, and the copy in TCRdb shows in-frame clones only, minus some. The sample shows roughly 65,000 clones, approximately 76% of them seen only once. Under the ViraFEST assay, PBMC were stimulated with viral peptide pools so that antigen-specific CD4+ T cells expanded. Sequencing was performed afterwards. Between days 9 and 10 of culture, CD4+ T cells were separated out. Vaccine recipients had no previous SARS-CoV-2 infection; their nucleocapsid antibodies were negative. Source: CD4+ T cells from PBMCs cultured with HCoV-NL63 spike peptides, taken before COVID-19 vaccination. These receptor sequences come from a human donor who received a COVID-19 vaccine.

The chain couples TRBV5-1 to TRBJ1-6; D is uncertain. The CDR3 totals 13 residues. V was pared by 0 bases and J by 7 bases, with 5 bases between. Germline V CDR1 and CDR2: SGHRS, YFSETQ. CDR3 DNA sequence: TGCGCCAGCAGCTTGGAAGGGAATTCACCCCTCCACTTT. This sequence encodes CASSLEGNSPLHF.

The genes are TRBV5-1 and TRBJ2-1; D gene uncertain. This CDR3 has 15 amino acids. V lost 1 base to trimming and J lost 8 bases, with 16 bases between them. In germline, CDR1 is SGHRS, CDR2 YFSETQ. The CDR3: CASSLSSRPGDEQFF. The CDR3 region has the DNA TGCGCCAGCAGCTTGTCGAGCCGCCCGGGCGATGAGCAGTTCTTC.

V is TRBV24-1 and J is TRBJ2-3; perhaps TRBD2 as D (7 bases). V gave up 6 bases and J gave up 0 bases, with 21 bases separating them. This CDR3 comprises 18 residues. Germline V gene lookup returns CDR1 KGHDR and CDR2 SFDVKD. The CDR3 bases are TGTGCCACCAGTCAAATCGGGGGGCTTGGGGGGAGCACAGATACGCAGTATTTT. As protein: CATSQIGGLGGSTDTQYF.

In this sample, this clone turned up once. The chain combines TRBV6-5 with TRBJ1-1; D is unclear. The CDR3 length is 11 residues. V lost 6 bases and J 1 base, leaving 3 bases between the germline ends. Per the germline V gene, CDR1 is MNHEY and CDR2 is SVGAGI. The CDR3 DNA is TGTGCCAGCAGGCAGAACACTGAAGCTTTCTTT. Encoded protein: CASRQNTEAFF.

The rearrangement links TRBV19 to TRBJ2-3, with D possibly being TRBD1 (7 bases). V was trimmed by 6 bases and J by 6 bases, leaving 19 bases between them. The CDR3 is 15 residues long. The V gene's germline CDR1 is LNHDA and CDR2 SQIVND (reference sequence). Written as DNA, the CDR3 is TGTGCCAGTAGGGCTAGGAGGGGGCGCTTGGATACGCAGTATTTT. It is translated as CASRARRGRLDTQYF.

V and J are TRBV18 and TRBJ2-4, with D tentatively TRBD1 (6 bases). The CDR3 has 16 residues. Germline-derived CDR1 and CDR2 are KGHSH and LQKENI. V lost 0 bases and J 6 bases, leaving 15 bases between the germline ends. The CDR3 region has the DNA TGTGCCAGCTCACCACCTAACAGGGATAAGGGAAACATTCAGTACTTC. Protein product: CASSPPNRDKGNIQYF.

V and J are TRBV19 and TRBJ1-3, with TRBD1 matching over 8 bases. Germline lookup yields CDR1 LNHDA and CDR2 SQIVND (reference sequence). V shed 2 bases, J shed 3 bases, and the junction held 3 bases outside the gene matches. The CDR3 is 15 amino acids. CDR3 DNA sequence: TGTGCCAGTAGTATACAGGGGGCGCGTGGAAACACCATATATTTT. Translating it yields CASSIQGARGNTIYF.

About this clone itself: The same CDR3 is also encoded by other DNA sequences in this sample. The genes are TRBV30 and TRBJ1-5; D is unresolved. The CDR3 totals 13 residues. Trimming shortened V by 0 bases and J by 0 bases, and 3 bases separated the two germline ends. Germline V gene data show CDR1 as GTSNPN and CDR2 as SVGIG (reference sequence). The CDR3 DNA sequence: TGTGCCTGGAGTGTGAATAGCAATCAGCCCCAGCATTTT. Translating it yields CAWSVNSNQPQHF.

The rearrangement links TRBV28 to TRBJ1-3, with no clear D. This CDR3 contains 15 residues. CDR1 MDHEN and CDR2 SYDVKM come from the germline V gene. The V end lost 2 bases, the J end lost 11 bases, and 19 bases lay between the germline ends. In DNA, the CDR3 is TGTGCCAGCAGTTTAGGTTTCGGAGCCCCCATCGCCATATATTTT. Residues: CASSLGFGAPIAIYF.